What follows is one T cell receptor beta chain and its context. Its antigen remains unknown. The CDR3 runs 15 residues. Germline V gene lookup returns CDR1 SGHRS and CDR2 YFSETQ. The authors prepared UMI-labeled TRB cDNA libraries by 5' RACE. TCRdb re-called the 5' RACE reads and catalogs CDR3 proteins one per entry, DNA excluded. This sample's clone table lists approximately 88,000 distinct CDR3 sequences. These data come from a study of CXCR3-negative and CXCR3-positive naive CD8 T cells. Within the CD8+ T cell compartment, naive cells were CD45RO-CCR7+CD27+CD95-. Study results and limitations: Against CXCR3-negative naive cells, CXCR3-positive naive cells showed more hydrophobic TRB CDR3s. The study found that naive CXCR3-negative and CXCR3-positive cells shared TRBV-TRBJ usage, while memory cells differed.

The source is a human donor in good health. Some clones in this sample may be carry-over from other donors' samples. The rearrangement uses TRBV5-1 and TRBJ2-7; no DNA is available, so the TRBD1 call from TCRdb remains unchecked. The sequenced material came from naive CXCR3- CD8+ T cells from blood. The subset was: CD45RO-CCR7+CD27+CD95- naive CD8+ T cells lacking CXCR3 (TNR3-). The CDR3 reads CASSFTGGERDEQYF.